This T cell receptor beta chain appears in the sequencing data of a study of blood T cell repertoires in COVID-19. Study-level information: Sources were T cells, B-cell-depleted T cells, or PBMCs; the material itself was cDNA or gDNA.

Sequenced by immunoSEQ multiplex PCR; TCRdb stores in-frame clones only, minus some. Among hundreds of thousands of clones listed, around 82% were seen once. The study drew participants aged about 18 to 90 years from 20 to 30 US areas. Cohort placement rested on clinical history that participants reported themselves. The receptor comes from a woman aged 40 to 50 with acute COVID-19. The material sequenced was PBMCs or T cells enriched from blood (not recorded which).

The CDR3 DNA follows: TGTGCCAGCAGTTTATTAAATGAAGCTTTCTTT. As protein: CASSLLNEAFF. J is TRBJ1-1 and V is TRBV28; D not resolved. The V gene's germline CDR1 is MDHEN and CDR2 SYDVKM. The V and J ends lost 1 base and 7 bases respectively, with 4 bases between them. The CDR3 extends over 11 amino acids.